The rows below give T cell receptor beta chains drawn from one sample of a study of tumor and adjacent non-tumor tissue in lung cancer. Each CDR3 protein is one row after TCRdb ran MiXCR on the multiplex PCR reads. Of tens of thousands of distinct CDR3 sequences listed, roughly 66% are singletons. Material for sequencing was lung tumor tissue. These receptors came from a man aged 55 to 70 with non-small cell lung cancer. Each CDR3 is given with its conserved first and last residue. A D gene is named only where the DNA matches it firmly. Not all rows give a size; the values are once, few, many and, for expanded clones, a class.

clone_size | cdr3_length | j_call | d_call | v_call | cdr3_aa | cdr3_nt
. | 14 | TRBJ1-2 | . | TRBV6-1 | CAGSEMAGMGGYTF | TGTGCCGGTAGTGAAATGGCAGGGATGGGTGGCTACACCTTC
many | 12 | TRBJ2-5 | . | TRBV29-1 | CSVCLARETQYF | TGCAGCGTCTGCCTAGCGAGGGAGACCCAGTACTTC
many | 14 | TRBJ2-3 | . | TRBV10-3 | CAISVGQSTDTQYF | TGTGCCATCAGTGTTGGACAGAGCACAGATACGCAGTATTTT
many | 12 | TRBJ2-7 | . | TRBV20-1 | CSALQGGVEQYF | TGCAGTGCGCTTCAGGGGGGCGTCGAGCAGTACTTC
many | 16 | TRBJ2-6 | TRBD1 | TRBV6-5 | CASSYYRGSGANVLTF | TGTGCCAGCAGTTACTACAGGGGGTCTGGGGCCAACGTCCTGACTTTC
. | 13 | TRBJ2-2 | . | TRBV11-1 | CVSSLTGGGDLFF | TGTGTCAGCAGCTTAACTGGCGGAGGGGATCTGTTTTTT
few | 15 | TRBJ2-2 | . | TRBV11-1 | CTSSRAGPGTGELFF | TGTACCAGCAGCCGTGCAGGGCCGGGCACCGGGGAGCTGTTTTTT
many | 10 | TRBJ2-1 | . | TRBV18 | CASSGDEQFF | TGTGCCAGCTCTGGGGATGAGCAGTTCTTC
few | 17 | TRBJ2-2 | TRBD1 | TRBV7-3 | CASSLKGADRGSGELFF | TGTGCCAGCAGCTTAAAAGGGGCTGACAGGGGCTCCGGGGAGCTGTTTTTT
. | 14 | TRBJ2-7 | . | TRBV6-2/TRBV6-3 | CACSYVGDPYEQYF | TGTGCCTGCAGTTACGTGGGCGACCCCTACGAGCAGTACTTC
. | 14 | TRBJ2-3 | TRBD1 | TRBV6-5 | CASSAQGVRDAQYF | TGTGCCAGCAGTGCTCAGGGGGTGAGAGATGCGCAGTATTTT
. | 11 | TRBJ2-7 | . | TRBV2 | CVSSETYEQYF | TGTGTCAGCAGTGAAACCTACGAGCAGTACTTC
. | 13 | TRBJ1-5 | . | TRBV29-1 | CSVEVGANQPQHF | TGCAGCGTTGAGGTGGGGGCCAATCAGCCCCAGCATTTT
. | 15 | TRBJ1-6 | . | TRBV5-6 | CASSLVGGLNSPLHF | TGTGCCAGCAGCTTGGTGGGGGGCCTTAATTCGCCCCTCCACTTT
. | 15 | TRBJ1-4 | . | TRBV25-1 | CASSEDAVLNEKLFF | TGTGCCAGTAGTGAAGACGCAGTGTTAAATGAAAAACTGTTTTTT
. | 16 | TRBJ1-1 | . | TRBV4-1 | CASSISASGSNTEAFF | TGCGCCAGCAGCATATCGGCCTCGGGTTCGAACACTGAGGCTTTCTTT
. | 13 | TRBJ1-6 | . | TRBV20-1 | CSASKGSNSPLHF | TGCAGTGCTAGTAAGGGGAGCAATTCACCCCTCCACTTT
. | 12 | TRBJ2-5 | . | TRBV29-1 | CSVRDGQETEYF | TGCAGCGTTCGGGATGGCCAAGAGACCGAGTACTTC
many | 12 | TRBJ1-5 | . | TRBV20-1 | CSANEGNQPQHF | TGCAGTGCCAACGAGGGCAATCAGCCCCAGCATTTT
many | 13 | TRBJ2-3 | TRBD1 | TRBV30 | CACGQGVTDTQYF | TGTGCCTGCGGACAGGGAGTTACAGATACGCAGTATTTT
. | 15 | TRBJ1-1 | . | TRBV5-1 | CASILDGGCGTEAFF | TGCGCCAGCATCTTGGATGGGGGGTGCGGAACTGAAGCTTTCTTT
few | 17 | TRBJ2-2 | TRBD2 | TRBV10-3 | CAVSEPTSGRGNGELFF | TGTGCCGTCAGTGAGCCGACTAGCGGGAGAGGTAACGGGGAGCTGTTTTTT
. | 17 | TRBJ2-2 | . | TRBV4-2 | CASRQGLGGANTGELFF | TGTGCCAGCAGACAAGGTCTAGGGGGGGCGAACACCGGGGAGCTGTTTTTC
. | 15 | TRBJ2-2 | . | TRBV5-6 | CTSILPVQNTVELFF | TGTACCAGCATCTTGCCCGTACAGAACACCGTGGAGCTGTTTTTT
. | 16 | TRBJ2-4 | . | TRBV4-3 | CASSQDACGIKNIQYF | TGCGCCAGCAGCCAAGACGCTTGCGGGATCAAAAACATTCAATACTTC
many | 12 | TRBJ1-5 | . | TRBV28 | CASSLEDQPQHF | TGTGCCAGCAGTTTGGAGGATCAGCCCCAGCATTTT
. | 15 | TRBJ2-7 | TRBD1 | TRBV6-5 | CAIKGTADTTYEQYF | TGTGCCATCAAAGGGACAGCTGACACCACCTACGAGCAGTACTTC
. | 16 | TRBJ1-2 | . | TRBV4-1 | CASSQARWAGNYDYTF | TGCGCCAGCAGCCAAGCTCGATGGGCGGGAAACTATGACTACACCTTC
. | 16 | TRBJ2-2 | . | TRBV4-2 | CTSSQQAWRNTGELFF | TGTACCAGCAGCCAGCAAGCGTGGAGAAATACCGGGGAGCTGTTTTTT
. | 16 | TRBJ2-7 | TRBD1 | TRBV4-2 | CANSQVTGGGYNEQYF | TGTGCCAACAGCCAAGTGACAGGGGGGGGGTATAACGAGCAGTACTTC
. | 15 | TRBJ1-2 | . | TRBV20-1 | CSARNAGAAGHGYTF | TGCAGTGCTAGGAATGCAGGGGCTGCAGGCCATGGCTACACCTTC
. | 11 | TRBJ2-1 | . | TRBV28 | CASSSTRERFF | TGTGCCAGCAGTTCTACACGCGAGCGGTTCTTC
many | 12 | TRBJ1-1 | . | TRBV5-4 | CASSLKNTEAFF | TGTGCCAGCAGCTTAAAGAACACTGAAGCTTTCTTT
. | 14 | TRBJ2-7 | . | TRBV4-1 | CASSQVGQSYEQYF | TGCGCCAGCAGCCAAGTCGGCCAAAGCTATGAGCAGTACTTC
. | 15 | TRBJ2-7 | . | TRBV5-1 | CASSSSGIGLYKQYF | TGCGCCAGCAGCTCATCCGGGATAGGGCTCTACAAGCAATACTTC